This T cell receptor (beta chain) originates from a study of blood T cell repertoires in COVID-19. The CDR3 contains 19 residues. Unmatched junction bases numbered 20, after V lost 6 bases and J lost 8 bases. CDR1 and CDR2 (germline): SNHLY, FYNNEI. TCRdb's table, derived via immunoSEQ multiplex PCR, lists solely in-frame clones and lacks some. In the table there are some 250,000 clones, approximately 80% of which are singletons. The chain joins TRBV2 to TRBJ1-6; 9 positions match TRBD1. The sequence was obtained from a woman in her fifties or sixties with active or convalescent COVID-19. The material sequenced was peripheral blood. The CDR3 bases are TGTGCCAGCAGAGCCCTCGGGACAGGGAGGTTAGGTCGGGATTCACCCCTCCACTTT. It translates to CASRALGTGRLGRDSPLHF.